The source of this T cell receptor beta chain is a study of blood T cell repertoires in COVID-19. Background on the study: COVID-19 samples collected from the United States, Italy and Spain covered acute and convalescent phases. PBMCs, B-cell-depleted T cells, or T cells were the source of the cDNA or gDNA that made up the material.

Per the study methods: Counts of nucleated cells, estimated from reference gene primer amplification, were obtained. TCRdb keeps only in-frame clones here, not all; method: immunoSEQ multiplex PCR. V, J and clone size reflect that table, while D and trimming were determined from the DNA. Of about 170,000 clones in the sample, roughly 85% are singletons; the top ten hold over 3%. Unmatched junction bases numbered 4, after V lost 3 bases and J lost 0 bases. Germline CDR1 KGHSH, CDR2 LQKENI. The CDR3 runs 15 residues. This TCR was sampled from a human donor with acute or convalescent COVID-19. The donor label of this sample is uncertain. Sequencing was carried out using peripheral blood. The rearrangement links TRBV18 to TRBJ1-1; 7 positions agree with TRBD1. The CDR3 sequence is CASSPGQTMNTEAFF. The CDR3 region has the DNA TGTGCCAGCTCACCGGGACAGACCATGAACACTGAAGCTTTCTTT.